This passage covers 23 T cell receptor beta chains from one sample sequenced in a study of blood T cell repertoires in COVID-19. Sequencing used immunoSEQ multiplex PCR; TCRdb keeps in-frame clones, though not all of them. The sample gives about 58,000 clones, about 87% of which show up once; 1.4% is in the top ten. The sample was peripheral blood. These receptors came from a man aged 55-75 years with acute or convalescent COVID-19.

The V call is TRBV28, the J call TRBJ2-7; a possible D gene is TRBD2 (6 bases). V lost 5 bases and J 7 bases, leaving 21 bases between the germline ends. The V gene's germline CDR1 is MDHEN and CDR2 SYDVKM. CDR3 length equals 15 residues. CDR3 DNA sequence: TGTGCCAGCAGTGACCCCGGGACTGCCCCTTATGAGCAGTACTTC. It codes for CASSDPGTAPYEQYF.

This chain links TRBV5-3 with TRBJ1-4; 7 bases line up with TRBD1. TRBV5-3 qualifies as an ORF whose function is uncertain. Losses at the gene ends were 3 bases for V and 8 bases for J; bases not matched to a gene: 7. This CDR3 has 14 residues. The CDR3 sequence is CARSWLQGWEKLFF. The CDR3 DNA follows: TGTGCCAGAAGCTGGTTACAGGGGTGGGAAAAACTGTTTTTT.

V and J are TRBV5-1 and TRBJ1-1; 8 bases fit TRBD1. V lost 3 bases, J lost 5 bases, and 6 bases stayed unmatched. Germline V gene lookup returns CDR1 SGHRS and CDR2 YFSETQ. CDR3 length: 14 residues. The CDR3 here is CASSWDRRSTEAFF. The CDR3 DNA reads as TGCGCCAGCAGCTGGGACAGGAGGTCTACTGAAGCTTTCTTT.

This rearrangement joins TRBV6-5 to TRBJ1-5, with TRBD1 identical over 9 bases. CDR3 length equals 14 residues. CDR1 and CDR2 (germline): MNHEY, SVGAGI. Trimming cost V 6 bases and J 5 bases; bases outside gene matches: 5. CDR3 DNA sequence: TGTGCCAGCAGCCGGGGACAGGGTCATCAGCCCCAGCATTTT. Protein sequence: CASSRGQGHQPQHF.

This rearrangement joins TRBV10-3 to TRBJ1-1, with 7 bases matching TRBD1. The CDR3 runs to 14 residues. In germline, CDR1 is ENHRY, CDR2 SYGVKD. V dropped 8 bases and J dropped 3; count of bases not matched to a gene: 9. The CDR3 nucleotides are TGTGCCATCTCGGAGACAGGGCTTGACACTGAAGCTTTCTTT. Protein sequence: CAISETGLDTEAFF.

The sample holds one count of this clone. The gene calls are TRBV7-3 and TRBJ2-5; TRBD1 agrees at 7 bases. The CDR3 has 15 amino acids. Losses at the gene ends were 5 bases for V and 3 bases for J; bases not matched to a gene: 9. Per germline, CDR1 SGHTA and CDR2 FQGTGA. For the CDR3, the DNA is TGTGCCAGCAGCGAAAGCGACAGGGTTAAAGAGACCCAGTACTTC. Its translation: CASSESDRVKETQYF.

CDR3 nucleotides: TGTGCCAGCAGTTTGATCCCTCGCGCCCAAGAGACCCAGTACTTC. Translation gives CASSLIPRAQETQYF. The chain has TRBV28 and TRBJ2-5; no firm D call. The CDR3 has 15 residues. The V gene lost 3 bases and the J gene lost 1 base, with 12 bases spanning the gap. Germline V lookup: CDR1 MDHEN, CDR2 SYDVKM.

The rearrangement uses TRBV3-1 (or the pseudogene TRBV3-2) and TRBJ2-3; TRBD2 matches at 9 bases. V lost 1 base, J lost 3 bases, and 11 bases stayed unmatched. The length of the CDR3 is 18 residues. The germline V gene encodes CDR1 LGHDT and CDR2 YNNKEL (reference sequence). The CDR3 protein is CASSQGGAGGPSTDTQYF. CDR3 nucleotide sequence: TGTGCCAGCAGCCAAGGGGGCGCGGGAGGGCCGAGTACAGATACGCAGTATTTT.

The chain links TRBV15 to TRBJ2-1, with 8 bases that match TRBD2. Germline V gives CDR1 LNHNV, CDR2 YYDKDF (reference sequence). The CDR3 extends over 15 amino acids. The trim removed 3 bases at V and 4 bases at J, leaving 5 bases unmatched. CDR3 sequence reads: CATSSPGLGYNEQFF. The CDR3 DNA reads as TGTGCCACCAGCAGTCCGGGACTAGGGTACAATGAGCAGTTCTTC.

The CDR3 DNA is TGTGCCAGTAGTATCGGACAGAATCAGCCCCAGCATTTT. Translated, it gives CASSIGQNQPQHF. The chain combines TRBV19 with TRBJ1-5; D might be TRBD1 (6 bases). The CDR3 has 13 residues. Deletions cut 3 bases from V and 4 bases from J, with 7 bases between. Germline-derived CDR1 and CDR2 are LNHDA and SQIVND (reference sequence).

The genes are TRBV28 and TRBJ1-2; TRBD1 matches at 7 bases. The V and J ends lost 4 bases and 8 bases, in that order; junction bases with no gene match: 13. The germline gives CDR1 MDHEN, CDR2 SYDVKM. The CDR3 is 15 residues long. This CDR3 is CASSSSTGIDSGYTF. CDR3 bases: TGTGCCAGCAGTTCCTCGACAGGGATCGATTCAGGCTACACCTTC.

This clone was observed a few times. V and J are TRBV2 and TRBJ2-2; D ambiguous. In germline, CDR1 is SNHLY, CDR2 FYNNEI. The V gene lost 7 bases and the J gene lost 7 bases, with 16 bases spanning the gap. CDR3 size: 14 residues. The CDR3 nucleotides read TGTGCCAGCAAGTTCGGTCTCCTTAGCGGGGAGCTGTTTTTT. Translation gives CASKFGLLSGELFF.

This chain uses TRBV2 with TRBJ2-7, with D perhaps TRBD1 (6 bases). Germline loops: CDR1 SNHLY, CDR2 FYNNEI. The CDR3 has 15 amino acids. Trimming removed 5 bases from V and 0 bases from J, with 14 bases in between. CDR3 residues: CASSQTGRSSYEQYF. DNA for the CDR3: TGTGCCAGCAGTCAAACAGGGCGGAGCTCCTACGAGCAGTACTTC.

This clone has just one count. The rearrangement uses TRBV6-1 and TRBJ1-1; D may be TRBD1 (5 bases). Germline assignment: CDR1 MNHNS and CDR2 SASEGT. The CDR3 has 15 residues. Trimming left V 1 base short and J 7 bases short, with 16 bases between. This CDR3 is CASSEVGGPTGEAFF. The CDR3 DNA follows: TGTGCCAGCAGTGAAGTGGGGGGTCCCACGGGTGAAGCTTTCTTT.

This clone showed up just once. The CDR3 is CASSLATGGRGQYF. CDR3 bases: TGTGCCAGCAGCTTAGCGACAGGCGGGCGAGGCCAGTACTTC. The chain couples TRBV11-2 to TRBJ2-5, with a tentative D call TRBD1 (6 bases). The germline V and J ends were trimmed by 1 base and 10 bases, with 16 bases remaining between them. CDR1 and CDR2 from the germline V gene are SGHAT and FQNNGV. The CDR3 consists of 14 residues.

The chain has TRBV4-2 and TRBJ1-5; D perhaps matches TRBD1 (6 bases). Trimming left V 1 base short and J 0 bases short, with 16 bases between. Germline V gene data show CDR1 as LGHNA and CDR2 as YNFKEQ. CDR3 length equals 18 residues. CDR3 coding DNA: TGTGCCAGCAGCCAAGGCCAGGGGCGGATTAATAGCAATCAGCCCCAGCATTTT. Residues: CASSQGQGRINSNQPQHF.

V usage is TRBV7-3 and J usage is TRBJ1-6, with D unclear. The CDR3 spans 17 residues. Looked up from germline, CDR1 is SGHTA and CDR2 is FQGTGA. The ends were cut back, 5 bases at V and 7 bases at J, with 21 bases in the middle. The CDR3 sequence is CASSPTGGPPGNSPLHF. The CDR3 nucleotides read TGTGCCAGCAGCCCCACCGGAGGCCCACCGGGGAATTCACCCCTCCACTTT.

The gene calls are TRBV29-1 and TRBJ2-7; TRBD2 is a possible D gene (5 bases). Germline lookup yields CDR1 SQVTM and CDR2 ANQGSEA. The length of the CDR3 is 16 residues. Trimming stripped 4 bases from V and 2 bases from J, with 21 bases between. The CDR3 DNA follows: TGCAGCGTTGCCGACGATGTAGGGAGATCAACCTACGAGCAGTACTTC. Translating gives CSVADDVGRSTYEQYF.

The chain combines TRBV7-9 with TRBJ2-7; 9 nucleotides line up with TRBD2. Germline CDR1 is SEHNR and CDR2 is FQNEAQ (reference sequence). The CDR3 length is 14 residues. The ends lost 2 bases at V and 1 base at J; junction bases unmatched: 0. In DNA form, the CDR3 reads TGTGCCAGCAGCTTAAGCGGGAGGTCCTACGAGCAGTACTTC. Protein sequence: CASSLSGRSYEQYF.

CDR3 nucleotides: TGCGCCAGCAGCTGGGGACAGGGGGTCGACGGGGAGCTGTTTTTT. Translation: CASSWGQGVDGELFF. The genes are TRBV5-1 and TRBJ2-2, with 11 bases matching TRBD1. The CDR3 sequence is 15 residues long. CDR1 and CDR2 (germline): SGHRS, YFSETQ. V gave up 3 bases and J gave up 7 bases; unmatched junction bases: 5.

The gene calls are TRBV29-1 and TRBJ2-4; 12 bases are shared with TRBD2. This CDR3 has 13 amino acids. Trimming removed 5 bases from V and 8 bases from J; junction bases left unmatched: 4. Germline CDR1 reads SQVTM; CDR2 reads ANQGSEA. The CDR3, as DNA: TGCAGCGTTAGGACTAGCGGGACGGACATTCAGTACTTC. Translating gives CSVRTSGTDIQYF.

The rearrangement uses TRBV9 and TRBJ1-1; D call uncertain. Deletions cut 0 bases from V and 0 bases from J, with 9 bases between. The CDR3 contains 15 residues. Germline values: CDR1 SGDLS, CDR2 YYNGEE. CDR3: CASSVAPSLNTEAFF. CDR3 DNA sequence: TGTGCCAGCAGCGTAGCTCCCAGTCTGAACACTGAAGCTTTCTTT. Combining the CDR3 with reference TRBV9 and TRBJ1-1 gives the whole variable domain DSGVTQTPKHLITATGQRVTLRCSPRSGDLSVYWYQQSLDQGLQFLIQYYNGEERAKGNILERFSAQQFPDLHSELNLSSLELGDSALYFCASSVAPSLNTEAFFGQGTRLTVV.

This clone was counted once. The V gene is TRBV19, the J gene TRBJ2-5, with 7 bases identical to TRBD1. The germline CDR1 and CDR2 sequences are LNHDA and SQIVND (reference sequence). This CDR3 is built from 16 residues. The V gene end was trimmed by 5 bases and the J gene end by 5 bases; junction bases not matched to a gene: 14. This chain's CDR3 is CASSLLRDRDMETQYF. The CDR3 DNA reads TGTGCCAGTAGTCTCTTAAGAGACAGGGATATGGAGACCCAGTACTTC.